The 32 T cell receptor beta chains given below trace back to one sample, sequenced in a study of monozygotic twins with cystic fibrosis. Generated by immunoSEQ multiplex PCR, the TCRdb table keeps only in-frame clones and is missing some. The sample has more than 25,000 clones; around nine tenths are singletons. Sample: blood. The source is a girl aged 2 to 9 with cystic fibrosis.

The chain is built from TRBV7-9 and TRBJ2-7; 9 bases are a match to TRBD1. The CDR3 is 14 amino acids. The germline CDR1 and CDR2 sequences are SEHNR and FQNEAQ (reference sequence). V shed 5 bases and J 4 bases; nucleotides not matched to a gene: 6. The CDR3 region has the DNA TGTGCCAGCAGCAACGACAGGGGGATTTACGAGCAGTACTTC. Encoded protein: CASSNDRGIYEQYF.

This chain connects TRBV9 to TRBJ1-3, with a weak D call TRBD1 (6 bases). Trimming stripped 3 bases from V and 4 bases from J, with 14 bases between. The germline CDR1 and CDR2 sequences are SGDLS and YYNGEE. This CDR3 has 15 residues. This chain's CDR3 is CASSADWGLGNTIYF. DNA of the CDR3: TGTGCCAGCAGCGCAGATTGGGGGCTAGGAAACACCATATATTTT.

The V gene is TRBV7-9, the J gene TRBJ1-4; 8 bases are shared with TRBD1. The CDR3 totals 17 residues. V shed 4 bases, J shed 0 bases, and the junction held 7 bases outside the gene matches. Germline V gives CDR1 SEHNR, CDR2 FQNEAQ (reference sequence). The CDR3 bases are TGTGCCAGCAGCTACAGGGGGGTAAAGGCAACTAATGAAAAACTGTTTTTT. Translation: CASSYRGVKATNEKLFF.

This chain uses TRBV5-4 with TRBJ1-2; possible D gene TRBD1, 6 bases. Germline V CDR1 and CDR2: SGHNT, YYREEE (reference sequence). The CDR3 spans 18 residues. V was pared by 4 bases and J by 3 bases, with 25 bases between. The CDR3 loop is CASSPNRVGRSSDYGYTF. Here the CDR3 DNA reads TGTGCCAGCAGCCCTAACAGGGTAGGGCGCTCGTCGGACTATGGCTACACCTTC.

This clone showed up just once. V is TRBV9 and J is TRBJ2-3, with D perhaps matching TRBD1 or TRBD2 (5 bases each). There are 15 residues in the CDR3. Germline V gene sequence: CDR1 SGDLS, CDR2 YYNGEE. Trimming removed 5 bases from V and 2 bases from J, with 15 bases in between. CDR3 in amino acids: CASSARDLYTDTQYF. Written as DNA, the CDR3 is TGTGCCAGCAGTGCCCGGGACCTCTACACAGATACGCAGTATTTT. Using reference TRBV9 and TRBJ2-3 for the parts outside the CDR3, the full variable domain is DSGVTQTPKHLITATGQRVTLRCSPRSGDLSVYWYQQSLDQGLQFLIQYYNGEERAKGNILERFSAQQFPDLHSELNLSSLELGDSALYFCASSARDLYTDTQYFGPGTRLTVL.

The CDR3 DNA reads as TGTGCCAGCAGTGGGGATTCACCCCTCCACTTT. Its protein is CASSGDSPLHF. The chain joins TRBV2 to TRBJ1-6; D unresolved. The germline CDR1 and CDR2 sequences are SNHLY and FYNNEI. Trimming stripped 4 bases from V and 8 bases from J, with 3 bases between. CDR3 length: 11 residues.

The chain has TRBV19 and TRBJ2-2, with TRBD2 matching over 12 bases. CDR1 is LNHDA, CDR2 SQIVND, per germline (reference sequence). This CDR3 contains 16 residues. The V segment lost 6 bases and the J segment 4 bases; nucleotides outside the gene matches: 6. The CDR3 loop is CASSRGLAGRTGELFF. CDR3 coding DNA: TGTGCCAGTAGCAGAGGACTAGCGGGGCGCACCGGGGAGCTGTTTTTT. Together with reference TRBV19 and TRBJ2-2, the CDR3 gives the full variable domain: DGGITQSPKYLFRKEGQNVTLSCEQNLNHDAMYWYRQDPGQGLRLIYYSQIVNDFQKGDIAEGYSVSREKKESFPLTVTSAQKNPTAFYLCASSRGLAGRTGELFFGEGSRLTVL.

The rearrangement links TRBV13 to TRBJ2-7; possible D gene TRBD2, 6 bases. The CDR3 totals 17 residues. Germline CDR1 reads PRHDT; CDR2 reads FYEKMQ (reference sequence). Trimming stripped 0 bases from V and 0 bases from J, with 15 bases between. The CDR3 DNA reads TGTGCCAGCAGCTTAGGGGGGTATAGCGGAAACTCCTACGAGCAGTACTTC. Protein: CASSLGGYSGNSYEQYF.

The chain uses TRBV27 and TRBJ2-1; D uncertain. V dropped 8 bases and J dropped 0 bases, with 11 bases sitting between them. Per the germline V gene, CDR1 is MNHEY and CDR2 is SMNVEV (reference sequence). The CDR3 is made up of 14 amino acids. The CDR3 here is CASAVVFSYNEQFF. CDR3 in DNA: TGTGCCAGCGCGGTGGTTTTCTCCTACAATGAGCAGTTCTTC.

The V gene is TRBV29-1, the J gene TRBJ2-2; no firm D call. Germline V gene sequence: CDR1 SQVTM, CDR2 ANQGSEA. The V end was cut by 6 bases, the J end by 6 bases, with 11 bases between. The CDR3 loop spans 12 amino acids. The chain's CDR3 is CSVTDPPGELFF. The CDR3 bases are TGCAGCGTAACGGACCCCCCCGGGGAGCTGTTTTTT.

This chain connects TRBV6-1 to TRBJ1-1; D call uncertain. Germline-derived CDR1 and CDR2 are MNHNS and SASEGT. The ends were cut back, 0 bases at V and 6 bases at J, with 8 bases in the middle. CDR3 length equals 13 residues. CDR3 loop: CASSEASKAEAFF. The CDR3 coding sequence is TGTGCCAGCAGTGAAGCGAGCAAAGCTGAAGCTTTCTTT.

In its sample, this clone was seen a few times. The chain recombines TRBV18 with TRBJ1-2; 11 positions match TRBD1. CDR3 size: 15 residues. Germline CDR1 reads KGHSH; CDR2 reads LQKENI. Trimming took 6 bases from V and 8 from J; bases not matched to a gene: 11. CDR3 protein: CASSPGQGEGRGYTF. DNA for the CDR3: TGTGCCAGCTCCCCGGGACAGGGGGAAGGCCGGGGCTACACCTTC.

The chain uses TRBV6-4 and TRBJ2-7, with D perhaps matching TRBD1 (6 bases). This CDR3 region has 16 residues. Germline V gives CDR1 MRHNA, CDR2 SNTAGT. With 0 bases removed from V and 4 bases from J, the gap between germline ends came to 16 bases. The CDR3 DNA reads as TGTGCCAGCAGTGACTCAGGTAGACAGGCCCTTTACGAGCAGTACTTC. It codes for CASSDSGRQALYEQYF.

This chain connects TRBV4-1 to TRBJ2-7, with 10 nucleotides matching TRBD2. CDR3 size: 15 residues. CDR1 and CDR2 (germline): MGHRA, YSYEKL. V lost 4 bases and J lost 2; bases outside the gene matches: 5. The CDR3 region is CASSPTSGGAYEQYF. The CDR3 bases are TGCGCCAGCAGCCCAACGAGCGGGGGGGCCTACGAGCAGTACTTC.

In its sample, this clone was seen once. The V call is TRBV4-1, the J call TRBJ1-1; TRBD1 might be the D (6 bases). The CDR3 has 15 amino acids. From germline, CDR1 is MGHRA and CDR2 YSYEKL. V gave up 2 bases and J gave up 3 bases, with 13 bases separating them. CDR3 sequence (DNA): TGCGCCAGCAGCCAACAACTTACAGGGTACACTGAAGCTTTCTTT. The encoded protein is CASSQQLTGYTEAFF.

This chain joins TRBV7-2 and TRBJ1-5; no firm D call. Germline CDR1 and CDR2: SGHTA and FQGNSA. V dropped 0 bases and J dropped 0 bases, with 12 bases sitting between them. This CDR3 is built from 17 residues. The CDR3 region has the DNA TGTGCCAGCAGCTTAGCTCACGCTAGATTTAGCAATCAGCCCCAGCATTTT. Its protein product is CASSLAHARFSNQPQHF.

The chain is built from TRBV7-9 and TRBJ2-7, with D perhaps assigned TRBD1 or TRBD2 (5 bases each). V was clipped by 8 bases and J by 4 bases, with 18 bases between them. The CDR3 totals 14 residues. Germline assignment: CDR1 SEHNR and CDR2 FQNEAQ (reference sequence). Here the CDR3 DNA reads TGTGCCAGCCTGCGAGGGCCAGGGTCGTACGAGCAGTACTTC. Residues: CASLRGPGSYEQYF.

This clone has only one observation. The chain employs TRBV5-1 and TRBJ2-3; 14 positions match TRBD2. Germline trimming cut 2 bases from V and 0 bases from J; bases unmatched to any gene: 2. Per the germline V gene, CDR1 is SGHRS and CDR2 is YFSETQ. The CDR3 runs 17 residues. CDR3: CASSFGLAGGSTDTQYF. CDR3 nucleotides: TGCGCCAGCAGCTTTGGACTAGCGGGGGGCAGCACAGATACGCAGTATTTT.

This CDR3 is CAWTMASVQETQYF. The DNA of the CDR3 is TGTGCCTGGACGATGGCCAGTGTCCAAGAGACCCAGTACTTC. The chain carries TRBV30 and TRBJ2-5, with D unclear. The length of the CDR3 is 14 residues. V lost 4 bases, J lost 1 base, and 13 bases lay in between. Germline CDR1 reads GTSNPN; CDR2 reads SVGIG (reference sequence).

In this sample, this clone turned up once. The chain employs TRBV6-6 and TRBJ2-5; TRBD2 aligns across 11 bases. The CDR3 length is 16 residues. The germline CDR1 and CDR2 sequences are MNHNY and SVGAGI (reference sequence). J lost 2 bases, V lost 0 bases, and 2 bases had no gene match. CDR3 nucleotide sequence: TGTGCCAGCAGTTACTCAACTAGCGGGGGACAAGAGACCCAGTACTTC. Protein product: CASSYSTSGGQETQYF.

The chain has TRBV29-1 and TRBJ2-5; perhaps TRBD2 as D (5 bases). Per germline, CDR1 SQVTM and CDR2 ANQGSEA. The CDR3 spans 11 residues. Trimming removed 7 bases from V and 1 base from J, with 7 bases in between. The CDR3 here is CSAGIQETQYF. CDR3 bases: TGCAGCGCCGGGATCCAAGAGACCCAGTACTTC.

The CDR3 sequence: CAWGGTGTYEQYF. In DNA, the CDR3 is TGTGCCTGGGGGGGGACAGGAACCTACGAGCAGTACTTC. The J gene is TRBJ2-7, the V gene TRBV30; 8 nucleotides align to TRBD1. Germline V gene lookup returns CDR1 GTSNPN and CDR2 SVGIG (reference sequence). The CDR3 runs to 13 residues. The V gene end was trimmed by 5 bases and the J gene end by 2 bases; junction bases not matched to a gene: 5.

The CDR3 DNA is TGCGCCAGCAGCTTGGAGAGCGGGGGCAAATTGGCCAAAAACATTCAGTACTTC. Its protein is CASSLESGGKLAKNIQYF. The chain joins TRBV5-1 to TRBJ2-4; TRBD2 matches 8 bases. V trimming: 0 bases; J trimming: 1 base; junction bases outside the gene matches: 9. The V gene's germline CDR1 is SGHRS and CDR2 YFSETQ. CDR3 length equals 18 residues.

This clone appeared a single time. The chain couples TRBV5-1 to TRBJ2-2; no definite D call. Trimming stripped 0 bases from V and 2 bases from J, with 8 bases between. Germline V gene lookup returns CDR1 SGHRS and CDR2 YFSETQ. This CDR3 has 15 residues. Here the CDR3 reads CASSLELTNTGELFF. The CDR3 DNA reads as TGCGCCAGCAGCTTGGAGCTGACAAACACCGGGGAGCTGTTTTTT. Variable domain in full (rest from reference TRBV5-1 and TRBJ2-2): KAGVTQTPRYLIKTRGQQVTLSCSPISGHRSVSWYQQTPGQGLQFLFEYFSETQRNKGNFPGRFSGRQFSNSRSEMNVSTLELGDSALYLCASSLELTNTGELFFGEGSRLTVL.

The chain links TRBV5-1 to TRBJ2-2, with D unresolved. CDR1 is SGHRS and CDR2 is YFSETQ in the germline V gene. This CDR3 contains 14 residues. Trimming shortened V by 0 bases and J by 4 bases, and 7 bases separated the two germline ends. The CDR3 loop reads CASSLAALTGELFF. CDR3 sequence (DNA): TGCGCCAGCAGCTTGGCGGCACTCACCGGGGAGCTGTTTTTT.

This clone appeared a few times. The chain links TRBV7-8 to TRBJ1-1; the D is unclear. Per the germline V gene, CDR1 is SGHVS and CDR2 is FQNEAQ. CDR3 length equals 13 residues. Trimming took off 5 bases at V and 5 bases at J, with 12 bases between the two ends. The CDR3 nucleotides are TGTGCCAGCAGCCCTAGTAGGGATACTGAAGCTTTCTTT. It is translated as CASSPSRDTEAFF.

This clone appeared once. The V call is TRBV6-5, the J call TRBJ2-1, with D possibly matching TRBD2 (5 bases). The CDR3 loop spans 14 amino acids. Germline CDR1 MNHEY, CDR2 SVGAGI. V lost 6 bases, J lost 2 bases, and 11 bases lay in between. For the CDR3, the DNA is TGTGCCAGCAGCCTACTAGATGCCTACAATGAGCAGTTCTTC. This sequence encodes CASSLLDAYNEQFF.

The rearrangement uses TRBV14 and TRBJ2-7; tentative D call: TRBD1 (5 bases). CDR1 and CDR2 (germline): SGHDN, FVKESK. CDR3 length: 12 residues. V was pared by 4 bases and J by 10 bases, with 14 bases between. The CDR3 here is CASSRTGDRQYF. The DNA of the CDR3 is TGTGCCAGCAGCCGCACCGGTGACAGACAGTACTTC.

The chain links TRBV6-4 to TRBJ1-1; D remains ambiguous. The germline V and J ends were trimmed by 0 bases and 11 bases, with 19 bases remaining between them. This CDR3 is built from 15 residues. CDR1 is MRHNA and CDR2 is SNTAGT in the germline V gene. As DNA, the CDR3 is TGTGCCAGCAGTGACTCGAGCCGACCGTGGCTAGGTGCTTTCTTT. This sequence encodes CASSDSSRPWLGAFF.

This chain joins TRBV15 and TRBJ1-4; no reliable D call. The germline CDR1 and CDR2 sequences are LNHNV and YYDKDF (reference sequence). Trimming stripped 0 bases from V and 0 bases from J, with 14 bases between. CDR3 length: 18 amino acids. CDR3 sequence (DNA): TGTGCCACCAGCAGAGATCCGGGTGGTAGGGCAACTAATGAAAAACTGTTTTTT. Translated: CATSRDPGGRATNEKLFF.

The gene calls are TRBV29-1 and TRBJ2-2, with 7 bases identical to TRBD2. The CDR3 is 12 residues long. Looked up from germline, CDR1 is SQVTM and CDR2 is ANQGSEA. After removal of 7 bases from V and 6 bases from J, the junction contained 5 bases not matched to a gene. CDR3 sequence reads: CSAERGSGELFF. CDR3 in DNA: TGCAGCGCGGAGCGGGGCTCCGGGGAGCTGTTTTTT.

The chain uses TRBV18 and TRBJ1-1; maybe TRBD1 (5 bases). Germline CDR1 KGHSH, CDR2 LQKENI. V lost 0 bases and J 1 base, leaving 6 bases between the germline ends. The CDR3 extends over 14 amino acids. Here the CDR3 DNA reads TGTGCCAGCTCACCACCAGGGGCGAACACTGAAGCTTTCTTT. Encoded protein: CASSPPGANTEAFF.